The 29 T cell receptor beta chains presented below share a single source sample, sequenced in a study of regulatory T cells in long-lasting Graves disease. CDR3-region Arm-PCR and iRepertoire HTBI primers produced the TCR beta libraries. MiXCR, applied by TCRdb to the multiplex PCR reads, yields one record per CDR3 protein. The repertoire holds a few hundred thousand distinct CDR3 sequences, about a quarter seen once, with roughly 26% in the top ten. Regarding time point: persistent/refractory GD, antithyroid drugs over 5 years with positive TRAb. Researchers made the TCR library from RNA that was extracted from PBMCs. The sample consisted of peripheral blood mononuclear cells (PBMCs), taken when the disease was refractory, from a patient treated with antithyroid drugs. These receptors were obtained from a female donor with Graves disease.

This chain links TRBV5-6 with TRBJ2-1; perhaps TRBD2 as D (5 bases). The V end was cut by 4 bases, the J end by 0 bases, with 26 bases between. CDR1 SGHDT and CDR2 YYEEEE come from the germline V gene. The CDR3 is 20 amino acids. Here the CDR3 reads CASSLSPGIYPVSSYNEQFF. Here the CDR3 DNA reads TGTGCCAGCAGCCTATCACCCGGGATTTATCCCGTTAGCTCCTACAATGAGCAGTTCTTC. Full variable domain (outside the CDR3, taken from reference TRBV5-6 and TRBJ2-1): DAGVTQSPTHLIKTRGQQVTLRCSPKSGHDTVSWYQQALGQGPQFIFQYYEEEERQRGNFPDRFSGHQFPNYSSELNVNALLLGDSALYLCASSLSPGIYPVSSYNEQFFGPGTRLTVL.

The table lists this clonotype with a few counts. The rearrangement links TRBV29-1 to TRBJ1-5, with no clear D. The ends were cut back, 3 bases at V and 2 bases at J, with 17 bases in the middle. In germline, CDR1 is SQVTM, CDR2 ANQGSEA. This CDR3 is 16 amino acids long. The CDR3 here is CSVEGRGISGNQPQHF. CDR3 coding DNA: TGCAGCGTTGAGGGCCGTGGGATCAGTGGCAATCAGCCCCAGCATTTT.

This clonotype has only a few counts. V gene TRBV5-6 combines with J gene TRBJ1-2; D uncertain. The ends were cut back, 1 base at V and 4 bases at J, with 8 bases in the middle. Germline V CDR1 and CDR2: SGHDT, YYEEEE. This CDR3 spans 13 amino acids. CDR3 bases: TGTGCCAGCAGCTTGCGGGAAGTCTATGGCTACACCTTC. Protein: CASSLREVYGYTF.

The chain uses TRBV24-1 and TRBJ2-3; 9 bases line up with TRBD1. CDR3 length: 15 amino acids. V was clipped by 7 bases and J by 2 bases; unmatched bases: 6. CDR1 is KGHDR and CDR2 is SFDVKD in the germline V gene. The CDR3 sequence is CATSEGQGYTDTQYF. The CDR3 nucleotides read TGTGCCACCAGCGAGGGACAGGGATACACAGATACGCAGTATTTT.

The chain employs TRBV19 and TRBJ2-5, with D maybe TRBD1 (6 bases). The CDR3 runs 13 residues. V lost 4 bases, J lost 5 bases, and 11 bases lay in between. CDR1 is LNHDA, CDR2 SQIVND, per germline (reference sequence). This chain's CDR3 is CASSTNRVETQYF. DNA for the CDR3: TGTGCCAGTAGTACGAACAGGGTTGAGACCCAGTACTTC.

In its sample, this clonotype was seen a few times. The chain links TRBV9 to TRBJ2-7; perhaps TRBD2 as D (6 bases). The V gene lost 0 bases and the J gene lost 7 bases, with 11 bases spanning the gap. CDR1 SGDLS and CDR2 YYNGEE come from the germline V gene. The CDR3 length is 13 residues. The CDR3 DNA reads TGTGCCAGCAGCGTAGAGGAGGGTGTGGAGCAGTACTTC. This sequence encodes CASSVEEGVEQYF.

This clonotype appeared many times. The rearrangement joins TRBV12-3 or TRBV12-4 to TRBJ1-5; 8 nucleotides line up with TRBD1. This CDR3 region has 14 residues. J lost 6 bases, V lost 6 bases, and 7 bases had no gene match. Here the CDR3 reads CASSPGTGGQPQHF. In DNA, the CDR3 is TGTGCCAGCAGCCCTGGGACAGGTGGTCAGCCCCAGCATTTT.

The table lists this clonotype with a few counts. The J gene is TRBJ1-5, the V gene TRBV6-1, with TRBD1 identical over 9 bases. The V gene end was trimmed by 4 bases and the J gene end by 0 bases; junction bases not matched to a gene: 4. Germline loops: CDR1 MNHNS, CDR2 SASEGT. This CDR3 region has 16 residues. CDR3 DNA sequence: TGTGCCAGCAGTGCGGGACAGGGTTATAGCAATCAGCCCCAGCATTTT. This translates into CASSAGQGYSNQPQHF.

The chain recombines TRBV5-6 with TRBJ2-5, with D perhaps matching TRBD2 (6 bases). Trimming removed 3 bases from V and 5 bases from J, with 17 bases in between. The germline CDR1 and CDR2 sequences are SGHDT and YYEEEE. The CDR3 loop spans 15 amino acids. The CDR3, as DNA: TGTGCCAGCAGCTCGGTCTCTGGCGGGAAGGAGACCCAGTACTTC. As protein: CASSSVSGGKETQYF.

V and J are TRBV28 and TRBJ2-7; 7 bases agree with TRBD1. With 6 bases clipped from V and 3 bases from J, the junction kept 8 bases outside the gene matches. This CDR3 spans 14 amino acids. In germline, CDR1 is MDHEN, CDR2 SYDVKM. The CDR3 is CASSIPGQYYEQYF. Here the CDR3 DNA reads TGTGCCAGCAGCATCCCGGGACAGTACTACGAGCAGTACTTC. The full variable domain, with the rest looked up from reference TRBV28 and TRBJ2-7, is DVKVTQSSRYLVKRTGEKVFLECVQDMDHENMFWYRQDPGLGLRLIYFSYDVKMKEKGDIPEGYSVSREKKERFSLILESASTNQTSMYLCASSIPGQYYEQYFGPGTRLTVT.

The table lists this clonotype with many counts. V gene TRBV9 combines with J gene TRBJ2-5, with D uncertain. Per the germline V gene, CDR1 is SGDLS and CDR2 is YYNGEE. Trimming removed 0 bases at V and 5 bases at J, with 8 bases between. The CDR3 is 13 residues long. This CDR3 is CASSVEASETQYF. CDR3 sequence (DNA): TGTGCCAGCAGCGTAGAGGCGTCGGAGACCCAGTACTTC.

V usage is TRBV10-3 and J usage is TRBJ2-5; TRBD2 matches at 7 bases. V dropped 10 bases and J dropped 9; count of bases not matched to a gene: 14. This CDR3 comprises 13 residues. Germline-derived CDR1 and CDR2 are ENHRY and SYGVKD. In nucleotides, the CDR3 is TGTGCCACCCAGACGCCTCGGGGGGAGGCCCAGTACTTC. Protein: CATQTPRGEAQYF.

This clonotype was seen just once. Since a much larger clone is just one base distant, this may be a read error. This chain connects TRBV2 to TRBJ2-7; possibly TRBD1 for D (6 bases). Germline loops: CDR1 SNHLY, CDR2 FYNNEI. The CDR3 is 15 amino acids. The DNA of the CDR3 is TGTGCCAGCAGTGAAGAGTCCGGACAGTCCTACGGGCAGTACTTC. The encoded protein is CASSEESGQSYGQYF.

This clonotype appeared a few times. The chain couples TRBV5-4 to TRBJ1-6; 10 bases line up with TRBD1. Germline V CDR1 and CDR2: SGHNT, YYREEE (reference sequence). Germline trimming cut 4 bases from V and 5 bases from J; bases unmatched to any gene: 3. The CDR3 spans 15 residues. The CDR3 sequence is CASSGGTGDNSPLHF. The CDR3 DNA is TGTGCCAGCAGCGGAGGGACAGGGGATAATTCACCCCTCCACTTT. Full variable domain (remainder filled in from reference TRBV5-4 and TRBJ1-6): ETGVTQSPTHLIKTRGQQVTLRCSSQSGHNTVSWYQQALGQGPQFIFQYYREEENGRGNFPPRFSGLQFPNYSSELNVNALELDDSALYLCASSGGTGDNSPLHFGNGTRLTVT.

This clonotype was detected only a few times. The chain recombines TRBV7-9 with TRBJ1-5; 7 nucleotides agree with TRBD1. V lost 5 bases, J lost 3 bases, and 4 bases stayed unmatched. There are 14 residues in the CDR3. The germline V gene encodes CDR1 SEHNR and CDR2 FQNEAQ (reference sequence). The CDR3 DNA follows: TGTGCCAGCAGCGGGGGACAGAACAATCAGCCCCAGCATTTT. Amino acid sequence: CASSGGQNNQPQHF.

This clonotype has at least ten counts. Its ends do not fully match the called genes, so a read error is possible. The chain employs TRBV5-1 and TRBJ1-6; no definite D call. The CDR3 is made up of 12 amino acids. Germline CDR1 reads SGHRS; CDR2 reads YFSETQ. The CDR3 nucleotides are TGTGCCAGCAGTTTTGAGAATTCACCCCTCCACTTT. It codes for CASSFENSPLHF.

This clonotype showed up many times. The chain is built from TRBV15 and TRBJ2-7; 7 bases match TRBD1. V was pared by 4 bases and J by 3 bases, with 3 bases of the junction left unmatched. CDR3 length: 13 amino acids. Germline assignment: CDR1 LNHNV and CDR2 YYDKDF (reference sequence). The CDR3 DNA sequence: TGTGCCACCAGCATAGGGGGCGACTACGAGCAGTACTTC. It encodes CATSIGGDYEQYF.

This CDR3 reads CASSRVGTEEETQYF. Written as DNA, the CDR3 is TGTGCCAGCAGCCGAGTCGGGACCGAAGAAGAGACCCAGTACTTC. The chain links TRBV4-2 to TRBJ2-5; D might be TRBD1 or TRBD2, each matching 5 bases. The germline V and J ends were trimmed by 4 bases and 3 bases, with 15 bases remaining between them. CDR3 size: 15 residues. Germline values: CDR1 LGHNA, CDR2 YNFKEQ.

This chain joins TRBV27 and TRBJ2-7; 7 nucleotides line up with TRBD1. The CDR3 length is 14 residues. V gave up 5 bases and J gave up 4 bases; unmatched junction bases: 8. Germline lookup yields CDR1 MNHEY and CDR2 SMNVEV (reference sequence). This CDR3 is CASSQLDRAYEQYF. CDR3 bases: TGTGCCAGCAGTCAACTCGACAGGGCGTACGAGCAGTACTTC.

This clonotype was seen a handful of times. V usage is TRBV20-1 and J usage is TRBJ1-1; D is undetermined. This CDR3 comprises 17 residues. V was cut by 2 bases and J by 0 bases, with 19 bases left in between. Germline V gene lookup returns CDR1 DFQATT and CDR2 SNEGSKA (reference sequence). The CDR3 reads CSARNIVRQSLNTEAFF. Written as DNA, the CDR3 is TGCAGTGCTAGAAACATTGTTCGGCAGAGCTTGAACACTGAAGCTTTCTTT.

V is TRBV3-1 and J is TRBJ2-7, with TRBD2 matching 9 bases. Trimming cost V 5 bases and J 3 bases; bases outside gene matches: 5. Germline V gene sequence: CDR1 LGHDT, CDR2 YNNKEL (reference sequence). CDR3 size: 14 residues. In nucleotides, the CDR3 is TGTGCCAGCAGCTATAGCGGGAGTGACTACGAGCAGTACTTC. It encodes CASSYSGSDYEQYF.

This clonotype was picked up many times. The chain has TRBV20-1 and TRBJ1-2; D is ambiguous. Per germline, CDR1 DFQATT and CDR2 SNEGSKA (reference sequence). The CDR3 is 10 amino acids. V was shortened by 4 bases and J by 8 bases, with 8 bases between the two germline ends. The CDR3 DNA is TGCAGTGCTAATCTTGGGGGCTACACCTTC. Translating it yields CSANLGGYTF.

The chain combines TRBV7-2 with TRBJ2-3; no clear D. Germline assignment: CDR1 SGHTA and CDR2 FQGNSA. CDR3 length equals 13 residues. The ends were cut back, 1 base at V and 4 bases at J, with 6 bases in the middle. The chain's CDR3 is CASSLVGADTQYF. The CDR3 coding sequence is TGTGCCAGCAGCTTAGTTGGTGCAGATACGCAGTATTTT.

V gene TRBV20-1 combines with J gene TRBJ2-3; D unresolved. Germline-derived CDR1 and CDR2 are DFQATT and SNEGSKA (reference sequence). V lost 0 bases, J lost 0 bases, and 13 bases lay in between. The CDR3 is made up of 16 amino acids. The CDR3 loop reads CSARDGQALSTDTQYF. Here the CDR3 DNA reads TGCAGTGCTAGAGACGGTCAGGCCCTGAGCACAGATACGCAGTATTTT.

In this sample, this clonotype turned up a few times. Just one base apart from a much larger clone, this may be a read error. The rearrangement uses TRBV28 and TRBJ2-5; 12 nucleotides line up with TRBD1. Trimming removed 4 bases from V and 7 bases from J; junction bases left unmatched: 7. Germline CDR1 and CDR2: MDHEN and SYDVKM. The CDR3 has 15 residues. The CDR3 region has the DNA TGTGCCAGCAGTTCCGGGACAGGGGGCAGGGGGACCCAGTACTTC. As protein: CASSSGTGGRGTQYF.

This clonotype was seen many times. The CDR3 region has the DNA TGTGCCAGCAGAGGGACAGTCCTCCTATCACCCCTCCACTTT. This sequence encodes CASRGTVLLSPLHF. The V call is TRBV2, the J call TRBJ1-6; 7 bases line up with TRBD1. CDR1 is SNHLY, CDR2 FYNNEI, per germline. This CDR3 is built from 14 residues. V was clipped by 6 bases and J by 10 bases; unmatched bases: 9. Filled out from reference TRBV2 and TRBJ1-6, the complete variable domain reads EPEVTQTPSHQVTQMGQEVILRCVPISNHLYFYWYRQILGQKVEFLVSFYNNEISEKSEIFDDQFSVERPDGSNFTLKIRSTKLEDSAMYFCASRGTVLLSPLHFGNGTRLTVT.

The chain is built from TRBV5-1 and TRBJ2-4, with 10 bases aligning to TRBD1. CDR1 is SGHRS, CDR2 YFSETQ, per germline. The CDR3 covers 19 residues. The V gene end was trimmed by 0 bases and the J gene end by 0 bases; junction bases not matched to a gene: 9. The DNA for the CDR3 is TGCGCCAGCAGCTTGGAAGGACAGGGGGATGGGCTAGCCAAAAACATTCAGTACTTC. It encodes CASSLEGQGDGLAKNIQYF.

This clonotype was seen at least ten times. V and J are TRBV24-1 and TRBJ2-7, with 12 bases matching TRBD1. The germline gives CDR1 KGHDR, CDR2 SFDVKD. The CDR3 covers 17 residues. The J segment lost 7 bases and the V segment lost 7 bases, leaving 16 bases of the junction unmatched. CDR3 sequence (DNA): TGTGCCACCAGACAAGCCCGCACCGGGACAGGGGGCGGGGAGCAGTACTTC. Translating it yields CATRQARTGTGGGEQYF.

This chain links TRBV20-1 with TRBJ1-4, with TRBD1 matching 8 bases. Per germline, CDR1 DFQATT and CDR2 SNEGSKA (reference sequence). V shed 0 bases and J 2 bases; nucleotides not matched to a gene: 5. The CDR3 runs 16 residues. In DNA, the CDR3 is TGCAGTGCTAGAGATGGCAGGGGGCCGACTAATGAAAAACTGTTTTTT. This translates into CSARDGRGPTNEKLFF.